These 13 T cell receptor beta chains came from one sample sequenced in a study of shared clonotypes between healthy human individuals. TCRdb keeps only in-frame clones here, not all; method: immunoSEQ multiplex PCR. The sample shows about 1.1 million clones, about 72% of them seen only once. Sequenced sample: memory CD4+ T cells from PBMCs. Subset specified: CD45RA-negative fraction. The receptors originated from a man between 18 and 29 years old in good health. Some clones in this sample may be carry-over from other donors' samples.

This clone was detected only once. The V gene is TRBV2, the J gene TRBJ1-5; TRBD1 might be the D (5 bases). This CDR3 region has 15 residues. The V gene lost 5 bases and the J gene lost 2 bases, with 13 bases spanning the gap. The germline gives CDR1 SNHLY, CDR2 FYNNEI. As DNA, the CDR3 is TGTGCCAGCAGTAGAACTCAGGGTGGCAATCAGCCCCAGCATTTT. Its translation: CASSRTQGGNQPQHF. The full variable domain, in which reference TRBV2 and TRBJ1-5 provide the parts outside the CDR3, is EPEVTQTPSHQVTQMGQEVILRCVPISNHLYFYWYRQILGQKVEFLVSFYNNEISEKSEIFDDQFSVERPDGSNFTLKIRSTKLEDSAMYFCASSRTQGGNQPQHFGDGTRLSIL.

The chain combines TRBV27 with TRBJ2-7; D remains unclear. Germline-derived CDR1 and CDR2 are MNHEY and SMNVEV (reference sequence). The CDR3 covers 14 residues. Trimming cost V 2 bases and J 2 bases, with 10 bases left between them. In DNA form, the CDR3 reads TGTGCCAGCAGTTTAATCGGAAAAGCCTACGAGCAGTACTTC. This translates into CASSLIGKAYEQYF.

V is TRBV7-9 and J is TRBJ2-6, with a weak D call TRBD1 (5 bases). The CDR3 has 16 amino acids. The V gene lost 8 bases and the J gene lost 0 bases, with 14 bases spanning the gap. In germline, CDR1 is SEHNR, CDR2 FQNEAQ (reference sequence). The CDR3: CASHLGARSGANVLTF. The CDR3 DNA follows: TGTGCCAGCCACCTTGGGGCGCGCTCTGGGGCCAACGTCCTGACTTTC.

The J gene is TRBJ1-3, the V gene TRBV18; 9 bases fit TRBD1. Germline trimming cut 3 bases from V and 2 bases from J; bases unmatched to any gene: 5. CDR3 length equals 16 residues. The germline V gene encodes CDR1 KGHSH and CDR2 LQKENI. The chain's CDR3 is CASSPGTGNAGNTIYF. CDR3 nucleotide sequence: TGTGCCAGCTCACCCGGGACAGGGAATGCTGGAAACACCATATATTTT.

J is TRBJ1-2 and V is TRBV6-5, with 8 nucleotides matching TRBD1. CDR3 length: 15 residues. The J segment lost 0 bases and the V segment lost 5 bases, leaving 5 bases of the junction unmatched. Germline-derived CDR1 and CDR2 are MNHEY and SVGAGI. DNA of the CDR3: TGTGCCAGCAGTCGGACAGGGCTAGCTAACTATGGCTACACCTTC. This gives the protein CASSRTGLANYGYTF.

Concerning this clone: This may arise from a read error, as a much more abundant clone is one base away. The sample carries other DNA sequences with the same CDR3. The chain couples TRBV28 to TRBJ1-2, with no clear D. Germline V gene lookup returns CDR1 MDHEN and CDR2 SYDVKM. This CDR3 contains 12 residues. The V end was cut by 5 bases, the J end by 1 base, with 5 bases between. The CDR3 is CASSPNNYGYTF. DNA of the CDR3: TGTGCCAGCAGTCCGAATAACTATGGCTACACCTTC.

The V and J genes are TRBV19 and TRBJ1-5; possible D gene TRBD1, 5 bases. Germline V gene data show CDR1 as LNHDA and CDR2 as SQIVND (reference sequence). The CDR3 covers 14 residues. Trimming stripped 3 bases from V and 1 base from J, with 7 bases between. CDR3 sequence (DNA): TGTGCCAGTAGTATCGAGGGGAGCAATCAGCCCCAGCATTTT. It is translated as CASSIEGSNQPQHF.

This chain connects TRBV28 to TRBJ1-1; D call uncertain. In germline, CDR1 is MDHEN, CDR2 SYDVKM. V was trimmed by 3 bases and J by 0 bases, leaving 11 bases between them. The CDR3 sequence is 15 residues long. Written as DNA, the CDR3 is TGTGCCAGCAGTTTCGGCAGCCTTCTGAACACTGAAGCTTTCTTT. Residues: CASSFGSLLNTEAFF. The full variable domain, rest sourced from reference TRBV28 and TRBJ1-1, is DVKVTQSSRYLVKRTGEKVFLECVQDMDHENMFWYRQDPGLGLRLIYFSYDVKMKEKGDIPEGYSVSREKKERFSLILESASTNQTSMYLCASSFGSLLNTEAFFGQGTRLTVV.

The table lists this clone with a few counts. This chain connects TRBV4-2 to TRBJ2-5; TRBD2 matches at 8 bases. Germline CDR1 and CDR2: LGHNA and YNFKEQ. The CDR3 spans 16 residues. With 1 base clipped from V and 2 bases from J, the junction kept 6 bases outside the gene matches. The DNA for the CDR3 is TGTGCCAGCAGCCAAGTTCTGGCTAGCGGGCAAGAGACCCAGTACTTC. Amino acid sequence: CASSQVLASGQETQYF.

This clone was seen a handful of times. This rearrangement joins TRBV7-2 to TRBJ2-3; 10 nucleotides line up with TRBD2. Germline V gene sequence: CDR1 SGHTA, CDR2 FQGNSA. J gave up 0 bases and V 5 bases, and 8 bases lay outside the gene matches. There are 17 residues in the CDR3. CDR3 coding DNA: TGTGCCAGCAGCAAAGCGGGAGGGCCTCTAAGCACAGATACGCAGTATTTT. Translation: CASSKAGGPLSTDTQYF. Full variable domain (outside the CDR3, taken from reference TRBV7-2 and TRBJ2-3): GAGVSQSPSNKVTEKGKDVELRCDPISGHTALYWYRQSLGQGLEFLIYFQGNSAPDKSGLPSDRFSAERTGGSVSTLTIQRTQQEDSAVYLCASSKAGGPLSTDTQYFGPGTRLTVL.

On this clone: With a much larger clone just one base away, this may be a read error. This chain links TRBV7-3 with TRBJ2-1; D unclear. This CDR3 is 12 amino acids long. V was pared by 2 bases and J by 7 bases, with 6 bases between. Germline CDR1 SGHTA, CDR2 FQGTGA. The CDR3 here is CASSLEANEQFF. CDR3 nucleotides: TGTGCCAGCAGCTTAGAGGCGAATGAGCAGTTCTTC.

The chain recombines TRBV11-3 with TRBJ2-2; 8 nucleotides align to TRBD2. From germline, CDR1 is SGHNT and CDR2 YENEEA. The CDR3 extends over 16 amino acids. The junction had 8 bases not matched to a gene; V was cut back by 1 base and J by 7 bases. CDR3 coding DNA: TGTGCCAGCAGCTTAGTGGGCGGGAGGCCCTACGGGGAGCTGTTTTTT. Translating gives CASSLVGGRPYGELFF.

The J gene is TRBJ2-3, the V gene TRBV20-1; unclear D gene. This CDR3 comprises 11 residues. V lost 0 bases and J 14 bases, leaving 12 bases between the germline ends. The germline gives CDR1 DFQATT, CDR2 SNEGSKA (reference sequence). Here the CDR3 reads CSARDLARRYF. The CDR3 DNA sequence: TGCAGTGCTAGAGATCTGGCCCGGCGGTATTTT.